The text below deals with one T cell receptor beta chain. Its target is not known. The CDR3 contains 15 residues. V was trimmed by 4 bases and J by 4 bases, leaving 11 bases between them. The germline CDR1 and CDR2 sequences are SNHLY and FYNNEI. The data derive from a study of read filtering for tumor transcriptome and immune sequencing. Study-wide findings and caveats: The CD138-negative fraction was mixed bone marrow immune cells, not pure T cells.

Every patient had bone marrow sampled while the disease was active. This library used 300 to 450 ng RNA and molecular barcoded adaptors spanning alpha/delta and beta/gamma chains. TCRdb reprocessed the reads with MiXCR, giving one entry per CDR3 protein. The sample comprises around 26,000 distinct CDR3 sequences, approximately 15% of which are singletons, and about 45% rests with the top ten. The rearrangement uses TRBV2 and TRBJ2-6; D uncertain. Sequencing used a population of CD138-negative cells sorted from bone marrow. The receptor's source is a donor at least 40 years old with multiple myeloma. The CDR3 sequence is CASSAVAGGANVLTF. The DNA for the CDR3 is TGTGCCAGCAGTGCGGTCGCCGGGGGGGCCAACGTCCTGACTTTC.